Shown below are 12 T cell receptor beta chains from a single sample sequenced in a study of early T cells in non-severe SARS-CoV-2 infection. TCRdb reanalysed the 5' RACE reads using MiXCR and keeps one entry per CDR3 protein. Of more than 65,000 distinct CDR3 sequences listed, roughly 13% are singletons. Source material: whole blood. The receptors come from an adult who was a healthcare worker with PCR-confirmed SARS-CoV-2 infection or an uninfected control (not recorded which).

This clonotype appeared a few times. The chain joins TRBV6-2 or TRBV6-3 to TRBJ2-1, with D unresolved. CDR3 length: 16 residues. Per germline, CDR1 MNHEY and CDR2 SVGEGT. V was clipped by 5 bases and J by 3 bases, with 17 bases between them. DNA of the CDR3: TGTGCCAGCAGTCCTACGCTTTATGGGGTCTACAATGAGCAGTTCTTC. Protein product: CASSPTLYGVYNEQFF.

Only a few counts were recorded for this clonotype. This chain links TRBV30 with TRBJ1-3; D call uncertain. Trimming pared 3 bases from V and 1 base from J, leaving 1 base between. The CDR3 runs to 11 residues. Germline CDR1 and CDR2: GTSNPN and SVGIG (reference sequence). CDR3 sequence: CAWRSGNTIYF. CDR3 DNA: TGTGCCTGGAGGTCTGGAAACACCATATATTTT.

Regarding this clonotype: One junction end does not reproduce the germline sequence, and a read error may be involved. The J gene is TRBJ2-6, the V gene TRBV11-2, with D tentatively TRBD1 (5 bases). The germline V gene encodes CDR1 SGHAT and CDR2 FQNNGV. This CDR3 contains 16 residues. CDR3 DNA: TGTGCCAGCAGCTTATTTCGAAGCTCTGGGGCCAACGTCCTGCCTTTC. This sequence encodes CASSLFRSSGANVLPF.

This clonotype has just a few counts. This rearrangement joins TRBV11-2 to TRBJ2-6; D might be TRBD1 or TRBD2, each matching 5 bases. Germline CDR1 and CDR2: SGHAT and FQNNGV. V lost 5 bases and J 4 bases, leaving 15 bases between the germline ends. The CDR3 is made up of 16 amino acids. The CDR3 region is CASSLASGAGANVLTF. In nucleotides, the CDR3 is TGTGCCAGCAGCCTCGCATCCGGGGCCGGGGCCAACGTCCTGACTTTC.

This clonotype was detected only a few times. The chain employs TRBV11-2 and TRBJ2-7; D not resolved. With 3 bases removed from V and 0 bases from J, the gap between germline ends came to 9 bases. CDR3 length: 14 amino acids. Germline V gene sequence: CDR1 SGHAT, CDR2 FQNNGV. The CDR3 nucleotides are TGTGCCAGCAGCTTTGCAGGTCGCTCCTACGAGCAGTACTTC. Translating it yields CASSFAGRSYEQYF.

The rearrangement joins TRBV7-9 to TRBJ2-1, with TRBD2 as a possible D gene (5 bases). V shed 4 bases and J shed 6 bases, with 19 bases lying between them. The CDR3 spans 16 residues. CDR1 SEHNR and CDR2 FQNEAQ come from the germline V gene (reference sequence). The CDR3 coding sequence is TGTGCCAGCAGCTCCCAGCGGACTGCGCGAGGCAATGAGCAGTTCTTC. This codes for CASSSQRTARGNEQFF. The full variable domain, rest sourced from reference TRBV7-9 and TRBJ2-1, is DTGVSQNPRHKITKRGQNVTFRCDPISEHNRLYWYRQTLGQGPEFLTYFQNEAQLEKSRLLSDRFSAERPKGSFSTLEIQRTEQGDSAMYLCASSSQRTARGNEQFFGPGTRLTVL.

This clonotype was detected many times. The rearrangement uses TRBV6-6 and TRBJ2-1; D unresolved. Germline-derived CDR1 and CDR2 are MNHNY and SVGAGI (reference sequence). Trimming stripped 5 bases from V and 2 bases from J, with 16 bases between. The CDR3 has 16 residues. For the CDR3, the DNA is TGTGCCAGCAGTCCCTACGGACGCCCCCCCTACAATGAGCAGTTCTTC. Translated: CASSPYGRPPYNEQFF.

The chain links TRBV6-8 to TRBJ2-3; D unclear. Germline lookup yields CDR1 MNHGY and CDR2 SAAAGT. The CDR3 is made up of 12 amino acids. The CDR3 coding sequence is TGTTCCTCGGACCGCTGCACAGATACGCAGTATTTT. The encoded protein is CSSDRCTDTQYF.

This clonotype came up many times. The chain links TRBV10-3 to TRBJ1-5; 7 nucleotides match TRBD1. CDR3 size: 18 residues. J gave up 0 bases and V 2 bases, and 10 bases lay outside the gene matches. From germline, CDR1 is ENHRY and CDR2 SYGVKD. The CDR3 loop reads CAISEPGQEQYSNQPQHF. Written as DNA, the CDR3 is TGTGCCATCAGTGAGCCAGGACAGGAGCAGTATAGCAATCAGCCCCAGCATTTT.

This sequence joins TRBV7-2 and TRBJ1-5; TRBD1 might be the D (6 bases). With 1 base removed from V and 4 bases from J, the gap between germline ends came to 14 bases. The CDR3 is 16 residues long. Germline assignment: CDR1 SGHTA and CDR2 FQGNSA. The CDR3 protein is CASSLGPRGANQPQHF. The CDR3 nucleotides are TGTGCCAGCAGCTTAGGCCCGAGGGGGGCTAATCAGCCCCAGCATTTT.

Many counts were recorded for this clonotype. CDR3: CASSSQYGNIQYF. Written as DNA, the CDR3 is TGTGCCAGCAGCTCCCAGTATGGGAACATTCAGTACTTC. The chain employs TRBV7-9 and TRBJ2-4, with unresolved D. V was trimmed by 4 bases and J by 7 bases, leaving 11 bases between them. Looked up from germline, CDR1 is SEHNR and CDR2 is FQNEAQ (reference sequence). The CDR3 is 13 amino acids.

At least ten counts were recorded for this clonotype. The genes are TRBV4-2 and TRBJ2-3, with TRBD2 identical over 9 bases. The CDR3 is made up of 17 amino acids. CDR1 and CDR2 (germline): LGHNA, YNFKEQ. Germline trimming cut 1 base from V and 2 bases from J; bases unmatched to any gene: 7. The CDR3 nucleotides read TGTGCCAGCAGCCAAGCGATTAGCGGGGGCCCCACAGATACGCAGTATTTT. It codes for CASSQAISGGPTDTQYF.